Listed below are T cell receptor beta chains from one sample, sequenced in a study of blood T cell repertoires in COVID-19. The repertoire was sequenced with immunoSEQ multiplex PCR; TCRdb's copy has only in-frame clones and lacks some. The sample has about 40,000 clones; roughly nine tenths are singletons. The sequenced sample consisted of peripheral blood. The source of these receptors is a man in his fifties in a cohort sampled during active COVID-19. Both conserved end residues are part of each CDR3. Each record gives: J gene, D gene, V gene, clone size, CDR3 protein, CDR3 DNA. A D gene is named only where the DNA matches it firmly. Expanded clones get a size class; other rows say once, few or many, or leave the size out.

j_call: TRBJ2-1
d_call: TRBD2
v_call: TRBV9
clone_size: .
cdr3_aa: CASSVSGRSGEQFF
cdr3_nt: TGTGCCAGCAGCGTAAGCGGGAGGTCAGGTGAGCAGTTCTTC

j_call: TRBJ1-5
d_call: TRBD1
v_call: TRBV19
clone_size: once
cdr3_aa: CASKGQGNQPQHF
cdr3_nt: TGTGCCAGTAAGGGACAGGGCAATCAGCCCCAGCATTTT

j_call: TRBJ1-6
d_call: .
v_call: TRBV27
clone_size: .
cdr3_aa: CASSALPGQYNSPLHF
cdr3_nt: TGTGCCAGCAGTGCCCTCCCGGGACAATATAATTCACCCCTCCACTTT

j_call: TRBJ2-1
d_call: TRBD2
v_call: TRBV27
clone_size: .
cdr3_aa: CASSLGTSGLSEQFF
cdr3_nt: TGTGCCAGCAGCCTAGGGACTAGCGGGCTAAGTGAGCAGTTCTTC

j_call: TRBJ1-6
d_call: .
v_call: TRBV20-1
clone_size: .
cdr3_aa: CSASRQGGNSPLHF
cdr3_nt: TGCAGTGCTAGTCGGCAGGGCGGAAATTCACCCCTCCACTTT

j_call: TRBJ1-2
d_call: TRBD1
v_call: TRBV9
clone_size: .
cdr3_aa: CASSLTGGYGYTF
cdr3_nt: TGTGCCAGCAGCTTAACAGGGGGCTATGGCTACACCTTC

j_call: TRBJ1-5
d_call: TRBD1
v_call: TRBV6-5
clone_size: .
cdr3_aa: CASSPRGRNQPQHF
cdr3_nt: TGTGCCAGCAGTCCCAGGGGGCGCAATCAGCCCCAGCATTTT

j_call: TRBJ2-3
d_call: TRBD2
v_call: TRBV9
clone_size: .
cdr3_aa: CASSASAGVNTDTQYF
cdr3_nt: TGTGCCAGCAGCGCCTCAGCGGGGGTTAACACAGATACGCAGTATTTT

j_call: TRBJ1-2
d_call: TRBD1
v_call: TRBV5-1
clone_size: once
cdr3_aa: CASSWSSGGYGYTF
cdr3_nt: TGCGCCAGCAGCTGGTCATCAGGGGGGTATGGCTACACCTTC

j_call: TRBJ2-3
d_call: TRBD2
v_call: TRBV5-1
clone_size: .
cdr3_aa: CASSPAGRGRDTQYF
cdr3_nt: TGCGCCAGCAGCCCGGCGGGGCGGGGGAGGGATACGCAGTATTTT

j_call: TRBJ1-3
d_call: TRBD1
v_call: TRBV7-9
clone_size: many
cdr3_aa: CASSSGQLSSGNTIYF
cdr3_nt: TGTGCCAGCAGCTCGGGACAGCTGAGCTCTGGAAACACCATATATTTT

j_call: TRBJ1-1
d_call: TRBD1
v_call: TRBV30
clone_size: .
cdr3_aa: CAWSGTGDTEAFF
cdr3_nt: TGTGCCTGGAGTGGGACAGGGGACACTGAAGCTTTCTTT

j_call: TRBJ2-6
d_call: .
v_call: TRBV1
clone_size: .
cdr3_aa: CTSRGQGRGANVLTF
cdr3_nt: TGCACCAGCAGGGGACAGGGTCGAGGGGCCAACGTCCTGACTTTC

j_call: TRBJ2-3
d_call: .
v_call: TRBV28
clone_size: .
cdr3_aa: CASSYQTVISTDTQYF
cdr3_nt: TGTGCCAGCAGCTACCAGACTGTCATCAGCACAGATACGCAGTATTTT

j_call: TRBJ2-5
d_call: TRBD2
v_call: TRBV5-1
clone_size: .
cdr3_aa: CASSLNRRERGGFQETQYF
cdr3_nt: TGCGCCAGCAGCTTAAACAGGCGGGAGCGGGGGGGCTTCCAAGAGACCCAGTACTTC

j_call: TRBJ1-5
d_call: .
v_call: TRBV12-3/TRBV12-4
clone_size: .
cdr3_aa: CASSLGGYQPQHF
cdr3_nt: TGTGCCAGCAGTTTAGGAGGGTATCAGCCCCAGCATTTT

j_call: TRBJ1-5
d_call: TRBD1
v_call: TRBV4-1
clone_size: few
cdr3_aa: CASSQTVQGGQPQHF
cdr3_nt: TGCGCCAGCAGCCAAACCGTACAGGGGGGGCAGCCCCAGCATTTT

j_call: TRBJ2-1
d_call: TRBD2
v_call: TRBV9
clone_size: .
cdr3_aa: CASSPRTSGHSYNEQFF
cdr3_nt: TGTGCCAGCAGCCCGCGGACTAGCGGGCACTCTTACAATGAGCAGTTCTTC

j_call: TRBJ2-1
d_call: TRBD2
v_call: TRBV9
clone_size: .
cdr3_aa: CASSARLAGGTDEQFF
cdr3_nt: TGTGCCAGCAGCGCCAGACTAGCGGGAGGAACGGATGAGCAGTTCTTC

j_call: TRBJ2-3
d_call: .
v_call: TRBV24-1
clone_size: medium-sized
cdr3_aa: CATGTSAHSSTDTQYF
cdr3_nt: TGTGCCACCGGGACTTCGGCCCACTCTAGCACAGATACGCAGTATTTT

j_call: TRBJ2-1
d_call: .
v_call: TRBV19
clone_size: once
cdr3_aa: CASSIYTGDNEQFF
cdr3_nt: TGTGCCAGTAGTATCTATACGGGGGACAATGAGCAGTTCTTC

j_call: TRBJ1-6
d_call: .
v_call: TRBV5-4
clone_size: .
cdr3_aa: CASSLTEINSPLHF
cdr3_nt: TGTGCCAGCAGCTTGACAGAGATAAATTCACCCCTCCACTTT

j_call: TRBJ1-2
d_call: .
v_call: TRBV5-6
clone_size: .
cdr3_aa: CASSLFAGSHFYGYTF
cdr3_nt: TGTGCCAGCAGCTTGTTTGCGGGCAGCCATTTCTATGGCTACACCTTC

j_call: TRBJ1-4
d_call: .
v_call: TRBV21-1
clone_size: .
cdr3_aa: CASSVRTDEKLFF
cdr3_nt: TGTGCCAGCAGCGTTCGGACAGATGAAAAACTGTTTTTT

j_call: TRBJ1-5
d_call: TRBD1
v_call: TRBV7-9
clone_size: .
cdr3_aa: CASSSTGGGRGQPQHF
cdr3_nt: TGTGCCAGCAGCTCGACCGGAGGGGGCAGGGGTCAGCCCCAGCATTTT

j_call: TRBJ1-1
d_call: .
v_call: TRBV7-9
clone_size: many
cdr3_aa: CASSPAGNTEAFF
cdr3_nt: TGTGCCAGCAGCCCCGCGGGGAACACTGAAGCTTTCTTT

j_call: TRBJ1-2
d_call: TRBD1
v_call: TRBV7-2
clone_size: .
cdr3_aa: CASSLDREYGYTF
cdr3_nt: TGTGCCAGCAGCCTTGACAGGGAATATGGCTACACCTTC

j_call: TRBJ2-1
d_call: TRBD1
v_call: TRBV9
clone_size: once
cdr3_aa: CASSPTGMWNEQFF
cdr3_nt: TGTGCCAGCAGCCCGACAGGGATGTGGAATGAGCAGTTCTTC

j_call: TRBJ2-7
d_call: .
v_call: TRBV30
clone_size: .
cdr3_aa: CAWSVNPRELEPLYEQYF
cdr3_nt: TGTGCCTGGAGTGTAAACCCTCGGGAGCTTGAACCCCTCTACGAGCAGTACTTC

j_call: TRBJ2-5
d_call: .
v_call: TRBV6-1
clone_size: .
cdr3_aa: CASSEALGEGGAEETQYF
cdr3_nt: TGTGCCAGCAGTGAAGCTTTAGGAGAGGGGGGGGCGGAAGAGACCCAGTACTTC

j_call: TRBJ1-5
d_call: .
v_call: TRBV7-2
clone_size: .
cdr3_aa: CASSPAGQPQHF
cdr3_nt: TGTGCCAGCAGCCCCGCGGGGCAGCCCCAGCATTTT

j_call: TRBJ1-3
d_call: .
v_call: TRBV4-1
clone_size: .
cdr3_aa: CASSQGGGGFFGNTIYF
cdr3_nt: TGCGCCAGCAGCCAAGGAGGGGGGGGCTTCTTTGGAAACACCATATATTTT

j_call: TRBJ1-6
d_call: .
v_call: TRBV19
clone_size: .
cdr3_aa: CASSPQGKFSLHF
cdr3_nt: TGTGCCAGTAGTCCCCAGGGAAAGTTCTCTCTCCACTTT

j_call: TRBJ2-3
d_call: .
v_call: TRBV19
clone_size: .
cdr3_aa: CASRRRGSTDTQYF
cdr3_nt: TGTGCCAGTAGAAGACGAGGCAGCACAGATACGCAGTATTTT

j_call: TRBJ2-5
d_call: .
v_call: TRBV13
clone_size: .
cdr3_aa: CASSLGQFAHF
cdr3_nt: TGTGCCAGCAGCTTAGGACAATTCGCCCACTTC

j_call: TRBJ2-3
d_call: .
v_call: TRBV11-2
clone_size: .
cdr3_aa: CASSLINTDTQYF
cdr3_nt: TGTGCCAGCAGCTTAATTAACACAGATACGCAGTATTTT